This TCR beta chain was retrieved from a study of T-cell reconstitution after alpha-beta-depleted transplantation in children. Findings of the study overall: Several hundred expanded graft clones reportedly supplied alpha-beta T cells about two months after transplant.

Trimming took 2 bases from V and 3 from J; bases not matched to a gene: 7. This CDR3 is 15 amino acids long. Germline lookup yields CDR1 SGHAT and CDR2 FQNNGV. It was with unique molecular identifiers that the TCRbeta library was prepared. MiXCR, applied by TCRdb to the PCR reads, yields one record per CDR3 protein. The sample contains approximately 150,000 distinct CDR3 sequences, around 8.8% of which appear only once. This clonotype was seen a handful of times. Its antigen remains unknown. The specimen was PBMCs, mostly from graft donor cells, collected 180 days after TCRalphabeta/CD19-depleted stem cell transplant. The rearrangement joins TRBV11-2 to TRBJ2-7, with 7 bases lining up with TRBD2. This TCR came from a female patient aged 2-15 years who had a stem cell transplant for congenital amegakaryocytic thrombocytopenia, so the T cells may come from the graft donor. CDR3 residues: CASSLYGGSFYEQYF. The CDR3 bases are TGTGCCAGCAGCTTATACGGCGGGAGCTTCTACGAGCAGTACTTC.